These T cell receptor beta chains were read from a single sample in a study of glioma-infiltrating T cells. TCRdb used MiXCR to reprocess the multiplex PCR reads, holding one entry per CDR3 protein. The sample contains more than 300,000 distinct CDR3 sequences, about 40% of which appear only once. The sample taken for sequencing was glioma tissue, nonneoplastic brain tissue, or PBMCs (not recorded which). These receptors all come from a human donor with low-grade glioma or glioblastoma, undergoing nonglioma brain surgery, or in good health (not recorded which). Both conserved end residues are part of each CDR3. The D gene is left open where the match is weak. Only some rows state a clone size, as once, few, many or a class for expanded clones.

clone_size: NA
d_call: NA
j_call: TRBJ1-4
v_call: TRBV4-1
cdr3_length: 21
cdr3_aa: CASSHLGPMADSKSFNEELFF
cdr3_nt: TGCGCCAGCAGCCACCTAGGCCCAATGGCGGACTCCAAGAGCTTTAATGAAGAACTGTTTTTT

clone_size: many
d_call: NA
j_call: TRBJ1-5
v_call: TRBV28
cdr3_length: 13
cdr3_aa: CASTDSSNQPQHF
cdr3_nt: TGTGCCAGCACTGACAGTAGCAATCAGCCCCAGCATTTT

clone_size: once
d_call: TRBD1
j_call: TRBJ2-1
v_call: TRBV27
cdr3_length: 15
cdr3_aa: CASSVGDRPFNEQFF
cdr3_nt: TGTGCCAGCAGCGTAGGGGACAGGCCGTTCAATGAGCAGTTCTTC

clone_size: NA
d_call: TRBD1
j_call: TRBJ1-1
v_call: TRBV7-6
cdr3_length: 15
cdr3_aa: CASSLIGQGITEAFF
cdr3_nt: TGTGCCAGCAGCCTCATCGGACAGGGGATCACTGAAGCTTTCTTT

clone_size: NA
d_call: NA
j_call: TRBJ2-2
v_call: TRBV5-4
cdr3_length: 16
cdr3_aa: CASSLFWGTNTGELFF
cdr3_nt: TGTGCCAGCAGCTTGTTCTGGGGGACGAACACCGGGGAGCTGTTTTTT

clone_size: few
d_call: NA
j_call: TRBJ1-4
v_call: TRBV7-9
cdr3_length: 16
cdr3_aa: CASRGTGPFWSEKLFF
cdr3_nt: TGTGCCAGCAGGGGGACCGGACCTTTCTGGAGTGAAAAACTGTTTTTT

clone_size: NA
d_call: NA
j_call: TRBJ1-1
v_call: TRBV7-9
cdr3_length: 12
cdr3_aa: CASSPGTTDPFF
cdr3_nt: TGTGCCAGCAGCCCCGGGACAACGGACCCTTTCTTT

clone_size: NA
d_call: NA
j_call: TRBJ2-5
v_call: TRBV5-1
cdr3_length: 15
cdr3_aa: CASSLVQVLGETQYF
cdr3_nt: TGCGCCAGCAGCTTGGTTCAGGTCTTAGGGGAGACCCAGTACTTC

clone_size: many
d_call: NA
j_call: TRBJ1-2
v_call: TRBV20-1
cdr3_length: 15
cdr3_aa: CSAGGRPRGSYGYTF
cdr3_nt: TGCAGTGCTGGGGGAAGGCCGAGGGGATCCTATGGCTACACCTTC

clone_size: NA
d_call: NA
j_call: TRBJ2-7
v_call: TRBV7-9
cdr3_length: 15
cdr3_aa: CASSPDRFPFYEQYF
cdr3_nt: TGTGCCAGCAGTCCGGACAGATTCCCCTTCTACGAGCAGTACTTC

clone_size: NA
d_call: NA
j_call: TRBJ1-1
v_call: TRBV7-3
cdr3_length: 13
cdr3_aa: CASGAGRNTEAFF
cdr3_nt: TGTGCCAGCGGCGCAGGGAGGAACACTGAAGCTTTCTTT

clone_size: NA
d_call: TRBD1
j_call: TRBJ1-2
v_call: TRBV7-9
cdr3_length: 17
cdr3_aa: CASSLRGPDRGNYGYTF
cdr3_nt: TGTGCCAGCAGCCTTAGGGGCCCGGACAGGGGAAACTATGGCTACACCTTC

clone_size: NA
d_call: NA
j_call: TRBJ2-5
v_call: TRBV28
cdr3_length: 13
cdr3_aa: CASRQAFGETQYF
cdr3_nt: TGTGCCAGCAGGCAGGCCTTTGGGGAGACCCAGTACTTC

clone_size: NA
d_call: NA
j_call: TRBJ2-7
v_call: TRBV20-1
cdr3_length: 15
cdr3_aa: CSAPLPLRAYYEQYF
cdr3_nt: TGCAGTGCCCCACTACCCTTGAGGGCGTACTACGAGCAGTACTTC

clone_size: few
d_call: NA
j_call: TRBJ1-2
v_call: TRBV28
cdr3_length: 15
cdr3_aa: CASSLDLQGNYGYTF
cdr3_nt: TGTGCCAGCAGTTTAGATCTCCAGGGGAACTATGGCTACACCTTC

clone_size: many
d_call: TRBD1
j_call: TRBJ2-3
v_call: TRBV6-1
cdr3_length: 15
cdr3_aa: CASTTRGQGTDTQYF
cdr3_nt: TGTGCCAGTACAACGCGGGGACAGGGGACAGATACGCAGTATTTT

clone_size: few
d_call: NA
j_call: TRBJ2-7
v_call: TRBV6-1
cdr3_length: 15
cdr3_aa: CASSDRRGATHEQYF
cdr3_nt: TGTGCCAGCAGTGACCGGCGGGGTGCTACCCACGAGCAGTACTTC

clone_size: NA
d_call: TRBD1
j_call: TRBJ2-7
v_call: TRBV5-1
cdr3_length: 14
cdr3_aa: CASSLPGQGIEQYF
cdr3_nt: TGCGCCAGCAGCTTACCGGGACAGGGCATCGAGCAGTACTTC

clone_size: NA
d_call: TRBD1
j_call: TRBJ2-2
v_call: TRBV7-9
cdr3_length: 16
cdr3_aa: CASSLSPDRAVGELFF
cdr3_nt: TGTGCCAGCAGCTTATCCCCGGACAGGGCGGTCGGGGAGCTGTTTTTT

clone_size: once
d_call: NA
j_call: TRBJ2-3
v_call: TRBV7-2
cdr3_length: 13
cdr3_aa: CASSLQGGDKQYF
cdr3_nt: TGTGCCAGCAGCTTACAGGGAGGAGATAAGCAGTATTTT

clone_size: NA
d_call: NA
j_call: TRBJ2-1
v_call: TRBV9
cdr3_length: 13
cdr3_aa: CASSGRGYNEQFF
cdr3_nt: TGTGCCAGCAGCGGGAGGGGGTACAATGAGCAGTTCTTC

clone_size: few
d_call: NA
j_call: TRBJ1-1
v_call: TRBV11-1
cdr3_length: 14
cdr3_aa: CASSPALTEIAAFF
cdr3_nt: TGTGCCAGCAGCCCTGCCCTGACAGAGATTGCAGCTTTCTTT

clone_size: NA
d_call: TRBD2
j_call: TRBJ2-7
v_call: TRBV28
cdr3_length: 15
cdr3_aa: CASRAGTNSYNEQYF
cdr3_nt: TGTGCCAGCAGGGCCGGGACTAACTCCTACAATGAGCAGTACTTC

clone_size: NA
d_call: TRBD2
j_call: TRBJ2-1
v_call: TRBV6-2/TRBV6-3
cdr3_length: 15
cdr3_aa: CASSSPSGTNNEQFF
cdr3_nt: TGTGCCAGCAGTTCCCCTAGCGGGACAAACAATGAGCAGTTCTTC

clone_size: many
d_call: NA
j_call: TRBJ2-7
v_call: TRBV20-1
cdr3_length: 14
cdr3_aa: CSARGVVQAYEQYF
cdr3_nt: TGCAGTGCTAGAGGAGTGGTGCAAGCCTACGAGCAGTACTTC

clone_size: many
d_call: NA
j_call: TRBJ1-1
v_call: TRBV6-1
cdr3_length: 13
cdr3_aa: CASSFDKNTEAFF
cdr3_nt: TGTGCCAGCAGTTTCGACAAGAACACTGAAGCTTTCTTT

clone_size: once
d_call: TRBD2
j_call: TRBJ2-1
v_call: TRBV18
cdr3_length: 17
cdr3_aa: CASSPPKREGRYNEQFF
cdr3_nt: TGTGCCAGCTCACCACCGAAACGGGAGGGTCGATACAATGAGCAGTTCTTC

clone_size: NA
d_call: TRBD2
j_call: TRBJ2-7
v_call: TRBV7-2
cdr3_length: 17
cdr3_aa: CASSLGFPSGRLYEQYF
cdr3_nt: TGTGCCAGCAGCTTAGGGTTCCCTAGCGGGAGGCTATACGAGCAGTACTTC

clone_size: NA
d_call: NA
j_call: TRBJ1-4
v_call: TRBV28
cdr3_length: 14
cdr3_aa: CASSLSPLREKLFF
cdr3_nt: TGTGCCAGCAGTTTATCCCCTCTAAGAGAAAAACTGTTTTTT

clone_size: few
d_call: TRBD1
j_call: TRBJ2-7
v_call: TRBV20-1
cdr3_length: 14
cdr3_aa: CSATGGMSSYEQYF
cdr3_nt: TGCAGTGCTACAGGGGGCATGAGCTCCTACGAGCAGTACTTC

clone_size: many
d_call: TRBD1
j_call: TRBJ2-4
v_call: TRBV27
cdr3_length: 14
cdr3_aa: CASSRSATGNIQYF
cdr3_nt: TGTGCCAGCAGCCGGTCTGCGACAGGGAACATTCAGTACTTC

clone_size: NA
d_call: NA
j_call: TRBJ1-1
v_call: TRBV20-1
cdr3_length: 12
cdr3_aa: CSARNMNTEAFF
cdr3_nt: TGCAGTGCTAGGAATATGAACACTGAAGCTTTCTTT

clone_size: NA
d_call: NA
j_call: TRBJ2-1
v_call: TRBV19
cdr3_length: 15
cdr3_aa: CASSLDSFSYNEQFF
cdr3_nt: TGTGCCAGTAGCCTGGACAGTTTCTCCTACAATGAGCAGTTCTTC

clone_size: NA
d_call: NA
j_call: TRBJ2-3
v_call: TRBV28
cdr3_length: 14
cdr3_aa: CASSLLPGGDTQYF
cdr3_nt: TGTGCCAGCAGTTTATTGCCCGGTGGGGATACGCAGTATTTT

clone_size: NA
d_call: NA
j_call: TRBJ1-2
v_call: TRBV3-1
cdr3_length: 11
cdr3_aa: CASSHAGGYTF
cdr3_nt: TGTGCCAGCAGCCACGCCGGGGGCTACACCTTC

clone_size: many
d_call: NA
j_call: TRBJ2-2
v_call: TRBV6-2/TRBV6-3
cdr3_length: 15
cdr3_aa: CASSLQGPWAGELFF
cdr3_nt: TGTGCCAGCAGTCTCCAGGGACCCTGGGCCGGGGAGCTGTTTTTT

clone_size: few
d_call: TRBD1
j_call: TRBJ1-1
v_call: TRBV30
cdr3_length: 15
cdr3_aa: CAWSVMGQRDTEAFF
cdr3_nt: TGTGCCTGGAGTGTGATGGGACAGAGGGACACTGAAGCTTTCTTT

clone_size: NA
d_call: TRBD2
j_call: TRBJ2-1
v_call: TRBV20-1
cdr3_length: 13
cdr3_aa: CSAASGSSYEQFF
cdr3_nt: TGCAGTGCCGCTAGCGGCAGCTCCTACGAGCAGTTCTTC

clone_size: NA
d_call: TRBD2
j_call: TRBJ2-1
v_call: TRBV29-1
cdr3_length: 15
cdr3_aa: CSVDPSGRVYNEQFF
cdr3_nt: TGCAGCGTTGACCCTAGCGGGAGGGTCTACAATGAGCAGTTCTTC

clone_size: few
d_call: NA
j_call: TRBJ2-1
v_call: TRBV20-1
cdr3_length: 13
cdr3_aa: CSASKGFYNEQFF
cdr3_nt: TGCAGTGCTAGCAAGGGCTTCTACAATGAGCAGTTCTTC

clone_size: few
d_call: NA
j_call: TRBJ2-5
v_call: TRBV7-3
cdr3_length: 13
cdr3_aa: CASSLTDTETQYF
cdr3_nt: TGTGCCAGCAGCTTAACGGACACAGAGACCCAGTACTTC

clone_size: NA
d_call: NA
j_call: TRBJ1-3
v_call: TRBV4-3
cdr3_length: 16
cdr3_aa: CASSQFTVPRGNTIYF
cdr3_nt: TGCGCCAGCAGCCAGTTTACAGTTCCTCGGGGAAACACCATATATTTT

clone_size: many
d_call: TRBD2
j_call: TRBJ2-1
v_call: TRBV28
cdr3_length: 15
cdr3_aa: CASSSFGGGPNEQFF
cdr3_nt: TGTGCCAGCAGTTCCTTTGGGGGAGGGCCCAATGAGCAGTTCTTC

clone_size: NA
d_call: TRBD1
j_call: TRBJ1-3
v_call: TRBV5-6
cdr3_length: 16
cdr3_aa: CASTYGTGFSGNTIYF
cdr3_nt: TGTGCCAGCACCTATGGGACAGGGTTCTCTGGAAACACCATATATTTT